The 10 T cell receptor beta chains presented below share a single source sample, sequenced in a study of blood T cell repertoires in COVID-19. The table came from immunoSEQ multiplex PCR; TCRdb's copy has only in-frame clones and leaves some out. The data show 80,000 to 100,000 clones, 70% to 90% seen once. The sequenced sample was peripheral blood. These receptors originate from a woman aged 60-75 years in a cohort sampled during active or convalescent COVID-19.

V gene TRBV7-6 combines with J gene TRBJ1-4, with 7 bases aligning to TRBD1. Germline CDR1 is SGHVS and CDR2 is FNYEAQ. The length of the CDR3 is 16 residues. Losses at the gene ends were 0 bases for V and 3 bases for J; bases not matched to a gene: 4. This CDR3 is CASSLAYRGANEKLFF. CDR3 bases: TGTGCCAGCAGCTTAGCCTACAGGGGAGCTAATGAAAAACTGTTTTTT.

The rearrangement joins TRBV7-2 to TRBJ1-2; TRBD1 matches 8 bases. The junction had 6 bases not matched to a gene; V was cut back by 5 bases and J by 7 bases. The CDR3 is made up of 13 amino acids. The V gene's germline CDR1 is SGHTA and CDR2 FQGNSA. CDR3 DNA: TGTGCCAGCAGCGTGTCCAGGGGGCCTGGCTACACCTTC. Translation: CASSVSRGPGYTF.

V is TRBV19 and J is TRBJ1-5; 8 nucleotides line up with TRBD1. The CDR3 contains 15 residues. CDR1 is LNHDA, CDR2 SQIVND, per germline (reference sequence). V lost 6 bases, J lost 0 bases, and 4 bases stayed unmatched. The CDR3 loop reads CASRPDRGSNQPQHF. The DNA for the CDR3 is TGTGCCAGTAGACCCGACAGGGGTAGCAATCAGCCCCAGCATTTT. The full variable domain, its missing parts supplied by reference TRBV19 and TRBJ1-5, is DGGITQSPKYLFRKEGQNVTLSCEQNLNHDAMYWYRQDPGQGLRLIYYSQIVNDFQKGDIAEGYSVSREKKESFPLTVTSAQKNPTAFYLCASRPDRGSNQPQHFGDGTRLSIL.

The rearrangement links TRBV5-4 to TRBJ2-7; the D is unclear. Germline V gene data show CDR1 as SGHNT and CDR2 as YYREEE (reference sequence). This CDR3 contains 14 residues. V lost 4 bases and J lost 5, with 16 bases in between. This chain's CDR3 is CASSPIVSRNEQYF. CDR3 coding DNA: TGTGCCAGCAGCCCGATCGTGAGCCGAAACGAGCAGTACTTC.

This chain joins TRBV21-1 and TRBJ1-5; TRBD1, as called in the table, went unchecked against the DNA. TRBV21-1 is recorded as a pseudogene. The CDR3 has 15 amino acids. CDR3 in DNA: TGTGCCAGCAGCAAATTGCTGGGCAGCAATCAGCCCCAGCATTTT. Its protein product is CASSKLLGSNQPQHF.

V is TRBV3-1 (or the pseudogene TRBV3-2) and J is TRBJ1-2, with TRBD1 matching 7 bases. The V segment lost 1 base and the J segment 8 bases; nucleotides outside the gene matches: 7. The germline gives CDR1 LGHDT, CDR2 YNNKEL (reference sequence). This CDR3 comprises 14 residues. The CDR3 region has the DNA TGTGCCAGCAGCCAAGTAGAGGGGGCCAACGGCTACACCTTC. This sequence encodes CASSQVEGANGYTF.

The V and J genes are TRBV19 and TRBJ2-3, with D possibly TRBD2 on 6 matching bases. The CDR3 covers 13 residues. Germline V lookup: CDR1 LNHDA, CDR2 SQIVND (reference sequence). Trimming cost V 7 bases and J 5 bases, with 13 bases left between them. CDR3 protein: CASTRGSRDTQYF. DNA for the CDR3: TGTGCCAGTACGCGGGGATCGCGAGATACGCAGTATTTT.

The gene calls are TRBV28 and TRBJ2-3; no definite D call. Germline V CDR1 and CDR2: MDHEN, SYDVKM. Trimming took off 5 bases at V and 8 bases at J, with 14 bases between the two ends. The CDR3 has 13 residues. CDR3 DNA: TGTGCCAGCAGTACCAACGCCGCCGGTACGCAGTATTTT. It codes for CASSTNAAGTQYF.

This clone was recorded once. The rearrangement links TRBV10-3 to TRBJ1-3, with D possibly matching TRBD1 (6 bases). The ends were cut back, 10 bases at V and 2 bases at J, with 15 bases in the middle. The CDR3 length is 14 residues. Germline assignment: CDR1 ENHRY and CDR2 SYGVKD. The DNA of the CDR3 is TGTGCCACGGCGGGGGCGCGGGCTGGAAACACCATATATTTT. Translation gives CATAGARAGNTIYF.

This sequence joins TRBV6-6 and TRBJ1-4; tentative D call: TRBD1 (6 bases). The V end lost 6 bases, the J end lost 8 bases, and 16 bases lay between the germline ends. The germline CDR1 and CDR2 sequences are MNHNY and SVGAGI (reference sequence). The CDR3 has 14 amino acids. CDR3 protein: CASRLRGAGEKLFF. CDR3 nucleotides: TGTGCCAGCAGACTACGGGGGGCGGGGGAAAAACTGTTTTTT.